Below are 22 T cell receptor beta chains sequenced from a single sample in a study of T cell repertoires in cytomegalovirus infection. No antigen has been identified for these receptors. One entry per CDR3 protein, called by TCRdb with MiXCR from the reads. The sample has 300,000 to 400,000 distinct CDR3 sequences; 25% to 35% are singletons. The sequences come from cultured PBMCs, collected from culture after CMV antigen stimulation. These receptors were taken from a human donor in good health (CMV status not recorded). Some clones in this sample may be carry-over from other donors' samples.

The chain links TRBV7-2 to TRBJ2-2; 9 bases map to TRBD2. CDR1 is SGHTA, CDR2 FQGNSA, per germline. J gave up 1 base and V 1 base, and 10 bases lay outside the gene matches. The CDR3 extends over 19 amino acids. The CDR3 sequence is CASSLVPWREGRNTGELFF. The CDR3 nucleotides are TGTGCCAGCAGCTTAGTCCCCTGGCGGGAGGGCCGGAACACCGGGGAGCTGTTTTTT. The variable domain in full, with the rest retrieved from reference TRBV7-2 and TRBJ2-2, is GAGVSQSPSNKVTEKGKDVELRCDPISGHTALYWYRQSLGQGLEFLIYFQGNSAPDKSGLPSDRFSAERTGGSVSTLTIQRTQQEDSAVYLCASSLVPWREGRNTGELFFGEGSRLTVL.

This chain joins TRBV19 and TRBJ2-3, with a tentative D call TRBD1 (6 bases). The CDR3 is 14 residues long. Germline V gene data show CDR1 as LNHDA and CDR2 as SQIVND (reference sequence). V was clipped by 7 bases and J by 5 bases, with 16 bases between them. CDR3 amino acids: CASTRTGSGDTQYF. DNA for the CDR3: TGTGCCAGTACCCGAACAGGGTCTGGAGATACGCAGTATTTT.

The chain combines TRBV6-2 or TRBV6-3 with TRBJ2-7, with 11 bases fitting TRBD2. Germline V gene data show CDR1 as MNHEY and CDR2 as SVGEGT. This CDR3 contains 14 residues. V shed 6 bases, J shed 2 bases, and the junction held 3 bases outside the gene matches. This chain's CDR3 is CASSGTSGPYEQYF. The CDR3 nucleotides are TGTGCCAGCAGCGGGACTAGCGGCCCCTACGAGCAGTACTTC.

The CDR3 sequence: CAISAGSSYEQYF. The CDR3 DNA reads TGTGCCATCAGTGCGGGTAGCTCCTACGAGCAGTACTTC. This chain uses TRBV10-3 with TRBJ2-7; D is unresolved. CDR3 length equals 13 residues. The germline V and J ends were trimmed by 4 bases and 0 bases, with 7 bases remaining between them. CDR1 is ENHRY, CDR2 SYGVKD, per germline.

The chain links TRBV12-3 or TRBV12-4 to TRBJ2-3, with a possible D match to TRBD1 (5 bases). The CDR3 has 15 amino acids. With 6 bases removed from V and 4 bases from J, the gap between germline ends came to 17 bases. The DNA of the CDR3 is TGTGCCAGCAGCCTGGGGCTAGTCGGCTCAGATACGCAGTATTTT. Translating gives CASSLGLVGSDTQYF.

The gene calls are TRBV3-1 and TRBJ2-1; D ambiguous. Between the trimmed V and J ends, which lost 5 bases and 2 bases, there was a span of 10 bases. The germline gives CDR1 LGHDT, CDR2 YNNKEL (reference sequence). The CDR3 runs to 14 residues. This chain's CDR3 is CASSAEAAYNEQFF. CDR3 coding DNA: TGTGCCAGCAGCGCTGAGGCAGCCTACAATGAGCAGTTCTTC.

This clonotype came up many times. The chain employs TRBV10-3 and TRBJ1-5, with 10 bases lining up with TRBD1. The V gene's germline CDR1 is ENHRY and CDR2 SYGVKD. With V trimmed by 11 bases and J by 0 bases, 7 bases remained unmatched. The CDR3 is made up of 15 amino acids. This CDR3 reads CAVGTGEYSNQPQHF. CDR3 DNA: TGTGCCGTTGGGACAGGGGAGTATAGCAATCAGCCCCAGCATTTT.

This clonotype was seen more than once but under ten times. This CDR3 is CASTLGSSRGYEQYF. CDR3 coding DNA: TGTGCCAGCACCCTGGGAAGTTCTCGGGGCTACGAGCAGTACTTC. The V gene is TRBV28, the J gene TRBJ2-7; possible D gene TRBD2, 5 bases. Germline loops: CDR1 MDHEN, CDR2 SYDVKM. The CDR3 extends over 15 amino acids. V was pared by 7 bases and J by 3 bases, with 19 bases between.

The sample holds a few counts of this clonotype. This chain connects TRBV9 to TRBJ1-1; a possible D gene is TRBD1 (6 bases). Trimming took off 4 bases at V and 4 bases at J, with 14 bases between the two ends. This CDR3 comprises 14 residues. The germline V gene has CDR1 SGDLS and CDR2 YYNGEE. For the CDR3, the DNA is TGTGCCAGCAGCCCCACAGGGTATGGCACTGAAGCTTTCTTT. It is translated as CASSPTGYGTEAFF.

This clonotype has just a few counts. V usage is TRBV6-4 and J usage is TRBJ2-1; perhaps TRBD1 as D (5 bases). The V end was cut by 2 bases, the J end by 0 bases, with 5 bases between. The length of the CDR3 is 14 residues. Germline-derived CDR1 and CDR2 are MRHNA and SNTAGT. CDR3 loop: CASSDDSSYNEQFF. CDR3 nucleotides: TGTGCCAGCAGTGACGACAGCTCCTACAATGAGCAGTTCTTC.

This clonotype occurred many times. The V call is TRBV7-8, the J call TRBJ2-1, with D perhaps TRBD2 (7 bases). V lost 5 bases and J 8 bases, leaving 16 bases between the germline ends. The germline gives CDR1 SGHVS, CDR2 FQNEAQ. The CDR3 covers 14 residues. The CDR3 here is CASSKGRGLDEQFF. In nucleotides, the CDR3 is TGTGCCAGCAGCAAGGGGCGGGGGCTGGATGAGCAGTTCTTC. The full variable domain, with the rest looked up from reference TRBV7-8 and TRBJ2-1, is GAGVSQSPRYKVAKRGQDVALRCDPISGHVSLFWYQQALGQGPEFLTYFQNEAQLDKSGLPSDRFFAERPEGSVSTLKIQRTQQEDSAVYLCASSKGRGLDEQFFGPGTRLTVL.

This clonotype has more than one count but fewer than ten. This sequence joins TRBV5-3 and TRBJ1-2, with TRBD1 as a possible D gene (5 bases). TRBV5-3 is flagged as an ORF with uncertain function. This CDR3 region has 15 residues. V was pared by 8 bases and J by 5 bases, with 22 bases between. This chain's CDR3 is CASTLYSRAGYGYTF. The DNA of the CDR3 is TGTGCCAGCACCCTTTATTCCAGGGCGGGGTATGGCTACACCTTC.

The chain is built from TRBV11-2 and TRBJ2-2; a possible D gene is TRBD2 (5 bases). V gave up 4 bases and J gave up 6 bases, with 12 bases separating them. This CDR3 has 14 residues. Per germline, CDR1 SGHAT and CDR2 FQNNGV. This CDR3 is CASSSGPAAGELFF. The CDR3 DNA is TGTGCCAGCAGCTCCGGCCCAGCGGCCGGGGAGCTGTTTTTT.

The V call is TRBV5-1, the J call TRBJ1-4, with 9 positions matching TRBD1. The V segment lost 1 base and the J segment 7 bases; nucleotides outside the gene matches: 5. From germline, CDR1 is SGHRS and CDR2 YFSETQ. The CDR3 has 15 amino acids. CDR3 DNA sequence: TGCGCCAGCAGCTTGATGGGACAGGGAGGTGAAAAACTGTTTTTT. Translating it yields CASSLMGQGGEKLFF.

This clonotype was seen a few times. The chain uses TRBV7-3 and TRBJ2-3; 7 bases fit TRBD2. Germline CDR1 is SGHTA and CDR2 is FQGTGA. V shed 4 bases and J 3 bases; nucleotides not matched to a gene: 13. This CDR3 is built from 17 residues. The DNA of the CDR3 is TGTGCCAGCAGCTCCGGGACTACCCTAGTACGGACAGATACGCAGTATTTT. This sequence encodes CASSSGTTLVRTDTQYF. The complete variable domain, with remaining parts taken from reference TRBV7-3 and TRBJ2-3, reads GAGVSQTPSNKVTEKGKYVELRCDPISGHTALYWYRQSLGQGPEFLIYFQGTGAADDSGLPNDRFFAVRPEGSVSTLKIQRTERGDSAVYLCASSSGTTLVRTDTQYFGPGTRLTVL.

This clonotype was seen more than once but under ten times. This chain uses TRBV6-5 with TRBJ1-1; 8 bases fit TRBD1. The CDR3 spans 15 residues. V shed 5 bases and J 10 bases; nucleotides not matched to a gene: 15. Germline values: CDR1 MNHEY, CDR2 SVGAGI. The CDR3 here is CASSEIWTGSVSAFF. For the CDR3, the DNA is TGTGCCAGCAGTGAAATCTGGACAGGGAGTGTCTCAGCTTTCTTT.

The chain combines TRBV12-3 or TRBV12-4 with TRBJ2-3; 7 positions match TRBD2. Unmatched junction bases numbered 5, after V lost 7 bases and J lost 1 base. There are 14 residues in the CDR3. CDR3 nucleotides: TGTGCCAGCACCCTTGGGGGGGGCACAGATACGCAGTATTTT. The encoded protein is CASTLGGGTDTQYF.

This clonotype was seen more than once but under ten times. The DNA of the CDR3 is TGCGCCAGCAGCGGAGGGGGCGACGCAGATACGCAGTATTTT. The encoded protein is CASSGGGDADTQYF. The J gene is TRBJ2-3, the V gene TRBV5-1; possibly TRBD1 for D (7 bases). CDR1 SGHRS and CDR2 YFSETQ come from the germline V gene. The CDR3 has 14 amino acids. Trimming removed 4 bases at V and 4 bases at J, with 13 bases between.

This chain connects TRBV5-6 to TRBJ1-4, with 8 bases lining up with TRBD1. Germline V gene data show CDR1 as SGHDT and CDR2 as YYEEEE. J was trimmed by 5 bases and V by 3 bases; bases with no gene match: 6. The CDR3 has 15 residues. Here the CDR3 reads CASSSWGQANEKLFF. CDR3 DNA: TGTGCCAGCAGCTCGTGGGGACAGGCAAATGAAAAACTGTTTTTT.

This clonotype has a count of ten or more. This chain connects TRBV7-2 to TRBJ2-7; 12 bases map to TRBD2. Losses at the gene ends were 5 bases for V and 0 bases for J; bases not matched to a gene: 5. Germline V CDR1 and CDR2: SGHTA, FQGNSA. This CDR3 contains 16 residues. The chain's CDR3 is CASSTRLAGVSYEQYF. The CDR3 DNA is TGTGCCAGCAGCACGCGACTAGCGGGAGTCTCCTACGAGCAGTACTTC.

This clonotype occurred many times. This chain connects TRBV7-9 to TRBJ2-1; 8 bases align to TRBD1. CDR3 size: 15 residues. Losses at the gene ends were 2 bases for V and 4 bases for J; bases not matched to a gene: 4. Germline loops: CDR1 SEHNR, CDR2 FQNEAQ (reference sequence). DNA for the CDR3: TGTGCCAGCAGCTTACAGGGACAGGTGTACAATGAGCAGTTCTTC. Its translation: CASSLQGQVYNEQFF.

The CDR3 protein is CASKDYSGAPPEQFF. Written as DNA, the CDR3 is TGTGCCAGCAAAGACTATAGCGGAGCCCCCCCCGAGCAGTTCTTC. The chain is built from TRBV27 and TRBJ2-1; possible D gene TRBD2, 6 bases. V was cut by 7 bases and J by 10 bases, with 23 bases left in between. Germline-derived CDR1 and CDR2 are MNHEY and SMNVEV (reference sequence). The CDR3 contains 15 residues.